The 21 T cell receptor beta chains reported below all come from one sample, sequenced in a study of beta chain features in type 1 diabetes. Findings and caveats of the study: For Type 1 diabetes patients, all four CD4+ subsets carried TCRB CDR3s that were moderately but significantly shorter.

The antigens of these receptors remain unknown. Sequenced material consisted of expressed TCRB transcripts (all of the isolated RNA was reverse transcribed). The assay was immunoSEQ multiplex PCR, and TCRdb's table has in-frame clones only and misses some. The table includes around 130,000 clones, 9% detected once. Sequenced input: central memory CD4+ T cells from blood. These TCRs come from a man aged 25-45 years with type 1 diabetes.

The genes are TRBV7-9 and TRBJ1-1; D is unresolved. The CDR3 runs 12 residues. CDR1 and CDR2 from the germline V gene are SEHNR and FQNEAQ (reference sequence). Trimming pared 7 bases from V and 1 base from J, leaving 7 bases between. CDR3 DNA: TGTGCCAGCACCAAATCGAACACTGAAGCTTTCTTT. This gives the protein CASTKSNTEAFF. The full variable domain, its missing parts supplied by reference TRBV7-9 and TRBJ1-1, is DTGVSQNPRHKITKRGQNVTFRCDPISEHNRLYWYRQTLGQGPEFLTYFQNEAQLEKSRLLSDRFSAERPKGSFSTLEIQRTEQGDSAMYLCASTKSNTEAFFGQGTRLTVV.

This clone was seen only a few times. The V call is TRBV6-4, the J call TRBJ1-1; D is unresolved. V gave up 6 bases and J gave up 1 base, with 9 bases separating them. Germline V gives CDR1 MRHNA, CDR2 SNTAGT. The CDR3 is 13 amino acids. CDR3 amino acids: CASSKEGNTEAFF. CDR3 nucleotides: TGTGCCAGCAGCAAGGAGGGGAACACTGAAGCTTTCTTT.

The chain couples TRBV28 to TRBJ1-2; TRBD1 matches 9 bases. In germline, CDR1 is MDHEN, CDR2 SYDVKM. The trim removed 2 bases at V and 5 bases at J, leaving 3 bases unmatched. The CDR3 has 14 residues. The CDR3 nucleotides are TGTGCCAGCAGTTTAGGACAGGGGTGGTATGGCTACACCTTC. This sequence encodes CASSLGQGWYGYTF.

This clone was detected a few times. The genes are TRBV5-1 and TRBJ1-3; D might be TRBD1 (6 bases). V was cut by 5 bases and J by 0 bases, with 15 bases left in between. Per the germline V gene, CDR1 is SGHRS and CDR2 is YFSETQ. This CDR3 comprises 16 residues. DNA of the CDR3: TGCGCCAGCAGACAGGGACCTCCGAGCTCTGGAAACACCATATATTTT. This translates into CASRQGPPSSGNTIYF.

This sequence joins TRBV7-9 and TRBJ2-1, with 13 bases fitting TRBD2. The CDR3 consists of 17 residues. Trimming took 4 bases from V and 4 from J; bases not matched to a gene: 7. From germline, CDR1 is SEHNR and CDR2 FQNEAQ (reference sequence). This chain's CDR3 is CASSSPGLAGIYNEQFF. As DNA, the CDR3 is TGTGCCAGCAGCTCGCCGGGACTAGCGGGGATTTACAATGAGCAGTTCTTC.

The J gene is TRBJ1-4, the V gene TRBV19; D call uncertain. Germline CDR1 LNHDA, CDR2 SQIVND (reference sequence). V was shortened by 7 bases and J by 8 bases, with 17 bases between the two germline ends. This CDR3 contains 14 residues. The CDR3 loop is CASTTGNNEEKLFF. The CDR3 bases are TGTGCCAGTACCACCGGGAACAACGAAGAAAAACTGTTTTTT. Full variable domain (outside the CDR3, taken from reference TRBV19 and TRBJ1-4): DGGITQSPKYLFRKEGQNVTLSCEQNLNHDAMYWYRQDPGQGLRLIYYSQIVNDFQKGDIAEGYSVSREKKESFPLTVTSAQKNPTAFYLCASTTGNNEEKLFFGSGTQLSVL.

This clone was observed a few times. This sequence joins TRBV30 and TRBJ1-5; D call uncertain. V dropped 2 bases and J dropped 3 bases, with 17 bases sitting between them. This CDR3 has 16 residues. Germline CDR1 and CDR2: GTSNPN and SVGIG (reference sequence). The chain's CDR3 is CAWSTVSPRPNQPQHF. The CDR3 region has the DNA TGTGCCTGGAGTACGGTATCTCCTAGACCCAATCAGCCCCAGCATTTT.

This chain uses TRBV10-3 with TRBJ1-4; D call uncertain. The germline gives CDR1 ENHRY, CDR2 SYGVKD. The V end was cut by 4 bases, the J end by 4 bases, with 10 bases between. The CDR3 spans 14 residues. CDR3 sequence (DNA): TGTGCCATCAGTGTGCGGCTTTTTAATGAAAAACTGTTTTTT. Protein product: CAISVRLFNEKLFF.

The CDR3 DNA sequence: TGTGCCAGCAGCTCGGGGACAGTCCCTAGGCCTACGAACACTGAAGCTTTCTTT. This translates into CASSSGTVPRPTNTEAFF. The chain is built from TRBV7-9 and TRBJ1-1; TRBD1 agrees at 7 bases. Germline-derived CDR1 and CDR2 are SEHNR and FQNEAQ (reference sequence). The CDR3 runs to 18 residues. After removal of 4 bases from V and 1 base from J, the junction contained 15 bases not matched to a gene.

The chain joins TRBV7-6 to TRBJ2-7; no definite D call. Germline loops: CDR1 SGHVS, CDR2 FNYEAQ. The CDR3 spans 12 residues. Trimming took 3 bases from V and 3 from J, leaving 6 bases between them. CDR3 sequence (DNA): TGTGCCAGCAGCTTGTCCCGCTACGAGCAGTACTTC. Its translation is CASSLSRYEQYF.

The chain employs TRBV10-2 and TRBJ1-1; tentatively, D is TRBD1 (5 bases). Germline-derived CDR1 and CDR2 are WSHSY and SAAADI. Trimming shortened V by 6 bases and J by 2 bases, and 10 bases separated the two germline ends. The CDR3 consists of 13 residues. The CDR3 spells CASSLTVNTEAFF. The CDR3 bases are TGCGCCAGCAGCTTGACAGTTAACACTGAAGCTTTCTTT.

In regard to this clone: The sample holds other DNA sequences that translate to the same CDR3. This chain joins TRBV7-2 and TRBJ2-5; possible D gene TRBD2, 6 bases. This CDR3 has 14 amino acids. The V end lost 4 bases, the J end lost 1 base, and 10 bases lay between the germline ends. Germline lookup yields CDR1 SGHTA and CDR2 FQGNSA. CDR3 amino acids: CASSSAGGQETQYF. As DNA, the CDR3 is TGTGCCAGCAGCTCCGCCGGGGGCCAAGAGACCCAGTACTTC.

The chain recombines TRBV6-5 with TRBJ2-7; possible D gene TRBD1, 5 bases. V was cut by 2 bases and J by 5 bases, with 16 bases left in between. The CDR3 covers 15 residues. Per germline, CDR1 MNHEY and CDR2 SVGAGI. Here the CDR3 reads CASSYSPQGRHEQYF. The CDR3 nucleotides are TGTGCCAGCAGTTACAGCCCCCAGGGTCGGCACGAGCAGTACTTC.

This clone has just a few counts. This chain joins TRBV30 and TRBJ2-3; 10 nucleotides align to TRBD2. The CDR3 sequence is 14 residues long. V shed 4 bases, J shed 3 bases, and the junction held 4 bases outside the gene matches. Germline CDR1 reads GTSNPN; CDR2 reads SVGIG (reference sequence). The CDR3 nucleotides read TGTGCCTGGATCCCTAGCGGGGGTACAGATACGCAGTATTTT. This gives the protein CAWIPSGGTDTQYF.

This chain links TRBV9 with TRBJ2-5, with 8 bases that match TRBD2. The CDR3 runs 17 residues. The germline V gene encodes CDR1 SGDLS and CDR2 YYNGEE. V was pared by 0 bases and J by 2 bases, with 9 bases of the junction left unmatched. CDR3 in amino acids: CASSVAPSGGGQETQYF. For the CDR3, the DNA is TGTGCCAGCAGCGTAGCCCCCAGCGGGGGTGGGCAAGAGACCCAGTACTTC.

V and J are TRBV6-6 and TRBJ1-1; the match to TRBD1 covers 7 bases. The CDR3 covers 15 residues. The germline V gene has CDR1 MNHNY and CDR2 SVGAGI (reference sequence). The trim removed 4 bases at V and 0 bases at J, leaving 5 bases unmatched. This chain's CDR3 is CASSSWDRLNTEAFF. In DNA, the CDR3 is TGTGCCAGCAGTTCATGGGACAGATTGAACACTGAAGCTTTCTTT.

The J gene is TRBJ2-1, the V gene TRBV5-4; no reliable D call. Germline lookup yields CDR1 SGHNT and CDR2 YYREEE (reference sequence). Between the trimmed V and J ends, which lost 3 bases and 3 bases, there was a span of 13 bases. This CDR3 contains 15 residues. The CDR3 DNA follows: TGTGCCAGCAGCTCGGGTGGAACGGACTACAATGAGCAGTTCTTC. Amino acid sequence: CASSSGGTDYNEQFF.

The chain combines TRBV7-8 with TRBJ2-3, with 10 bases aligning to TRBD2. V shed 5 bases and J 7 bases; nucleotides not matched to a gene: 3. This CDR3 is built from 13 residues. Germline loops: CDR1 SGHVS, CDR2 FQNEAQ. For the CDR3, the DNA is TGTGCCAGCAGCACTAGCGGGGCGAATACGCAGTATTTT. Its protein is CASSTSGANTQYF.

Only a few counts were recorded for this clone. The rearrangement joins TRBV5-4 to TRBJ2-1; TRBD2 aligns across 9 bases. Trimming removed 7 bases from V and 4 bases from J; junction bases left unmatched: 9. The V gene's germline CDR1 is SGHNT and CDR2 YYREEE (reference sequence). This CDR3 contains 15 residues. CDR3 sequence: CASFQGLAGYNEQFF. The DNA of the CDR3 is TGTGCCAGCTTTCAAGGGCTAGCGGGGTACAATGAGCAGTTCTTC. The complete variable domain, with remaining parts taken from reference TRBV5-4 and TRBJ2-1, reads ETGVTQSPTHLIKTRGQQVTLRCSSQSGHNTVSWYQQALGQGPQFIFQYYREEENGRGNFPPRFSGLQFPNYSSELNVNALELDDSALYLCASFQGLAGYNEQFFGPGTRLTVL.

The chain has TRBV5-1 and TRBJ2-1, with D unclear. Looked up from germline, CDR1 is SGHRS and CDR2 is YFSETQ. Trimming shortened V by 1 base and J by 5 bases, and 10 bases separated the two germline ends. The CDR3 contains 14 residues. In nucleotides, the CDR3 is TGCGCCAGCAGCTTGAGTACAAACAACAATGAGCAGTTCTTC. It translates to CASSLSTNNNEQFF.

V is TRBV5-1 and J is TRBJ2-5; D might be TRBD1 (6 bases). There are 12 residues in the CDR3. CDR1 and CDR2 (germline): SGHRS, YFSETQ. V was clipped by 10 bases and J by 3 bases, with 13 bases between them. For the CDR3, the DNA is TGCGCCTCTGCCGGGACAAAAGAGACCCAGTACTTC. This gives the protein CASAGTKETQYF.